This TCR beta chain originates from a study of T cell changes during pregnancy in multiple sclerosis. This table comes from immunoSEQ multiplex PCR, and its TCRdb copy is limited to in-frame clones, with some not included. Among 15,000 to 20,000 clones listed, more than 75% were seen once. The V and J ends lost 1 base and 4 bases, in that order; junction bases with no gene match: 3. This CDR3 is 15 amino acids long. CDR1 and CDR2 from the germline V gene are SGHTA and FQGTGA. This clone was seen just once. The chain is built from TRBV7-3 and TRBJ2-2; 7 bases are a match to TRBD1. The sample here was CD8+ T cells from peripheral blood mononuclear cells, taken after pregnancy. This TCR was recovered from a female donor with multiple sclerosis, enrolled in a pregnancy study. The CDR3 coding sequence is TGTGCCAGCAGCTTAAGGGACAGATTCACCGGGGAGCTGTTTTTT. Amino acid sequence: CASSLRDRFTGELFF.